This TCR beta chain was retrieved from a study of CDR3 diversity in severe acne (dated by TCRdb to the late 2010s). Comments on this clonotype: Its antigen remains undetermined. No clone much larger than this one lies a single base away; base qualities are absent.

Receptor amplification or capture employed PCR. Sequencing was carried out with an Illumina HiSeq 2000. The public reads were run again by TCRdb, first through fastp at Q25 and then through MiXCR, and only productive beta chains were kept. Merged by CDR3 protein, the rows form single entries marked with the most common genes and DNA. Here the sample has around 83,000 distinct CDR3 sequences; roughly 49% occur a single time. The ten most abundant clones make up around 10% of the sample. From V the trimming removes 6 bases and from J it removes 0 bases, while the gene matches leave 6 bases of the junction unaccounted for. The germline V gene supplies CDR1 MDHEN and CDR2 SYDVKM. Inclusive of the bounding cysteine and phenylalanine, the CDR3 is 15 residues long. Of all the DNA, just the CDR3 is kept, 45 bases in frame from base 1.

The chain is made from TRBV28 and TRBJ2-7, with 9 bases aligning to TRBD1. This TCR derives from a male donor with severe acne vulgaris. The sequenced material came from blood. The DNA reads TGTGCCAGCAGCTACCGACAGGGGGACTCCTACGAGCAGTACTTC. Its translation is CASSYRQGDSYEQYF.